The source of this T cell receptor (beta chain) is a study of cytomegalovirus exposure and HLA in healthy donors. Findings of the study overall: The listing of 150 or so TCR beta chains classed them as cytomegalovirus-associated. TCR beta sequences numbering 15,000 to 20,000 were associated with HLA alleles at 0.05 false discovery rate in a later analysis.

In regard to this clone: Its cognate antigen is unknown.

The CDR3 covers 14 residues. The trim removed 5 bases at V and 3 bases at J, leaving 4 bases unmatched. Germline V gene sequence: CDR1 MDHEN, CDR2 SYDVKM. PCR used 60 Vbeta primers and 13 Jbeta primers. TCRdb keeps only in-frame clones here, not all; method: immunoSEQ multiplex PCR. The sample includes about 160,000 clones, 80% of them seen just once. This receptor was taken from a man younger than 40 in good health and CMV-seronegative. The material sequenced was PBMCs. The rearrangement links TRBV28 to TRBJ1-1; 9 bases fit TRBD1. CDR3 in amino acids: CASSAGQGYTEAFF. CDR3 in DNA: TGTGCCAGCAGTGCCGGACAGGGGTACACTGAAGCTTTCTTT.